The 2 T cell receptor beta chains listed next were all sequenced from one sample in a study of T cell responses to AZD1222 COVID-19 vaccine. Here immunoSEQ multiplex PCR was the method, and the copy in TCRdb shows in-frame clones only, minus some. There are 180,000 or so clones in the sample; roughly 94% occur only once, and approximately 0.64% lies in the top ten. The sequenced sample was peripheral blood, obtained on day 0 of AZD1222 vaccination. These receptors came from an adult in good health.

The chain is built from TRBV6-5 and TRBJ2-1; 7 nucleotides match TRBD1. The V and J ends lost 5 bases and 8 bases, in that order; junction bases with no gene match: 6. This CDR3 spans 13 amino acids. Germline V gene lookup returns CDR1 MNHEY and CDR2 SVGAGI. The chain's CDR3 is CASSKGARDEQFF. The CDR3 coding sequence is TGTGCCAGCAGTAAGGGGGCCAGGGATGAGCAGTTCTTC.

V is TRBV7-9 and J is TRBJ2-7; 10 nucleotides agree with TRBD1. The CDR3 length is 16 residues. J lost 5 bases, V lost 5 bases, and 12 bases had no gene match. Germline values: CDR1 SEHNR, CDR2 FQNEAQ (reference sequence). CDR3 sequence reads: CASSPNPPGQGNEQYF. The CDR3 nucleotides are TGTGCCAGCAGCCCCAACCCCCCGGGACAGGGGAACGAGCAGTACTTC.